A selection of T cell receptor beta chains follows, all from one sample in a study of shared clonotypes between healthy human individuals. Sequencing was performed with immunoSEQ multiplex PCR; in TCRdb, only in-frame clones are kept and a portion is missing. The table records around 640,000 clones, approximately 96% of them present only once. The sample was naive CD8+ T cells sorted from blood. The receptor source for this set is a woman aged 30 to 39 in good health. Both conserved end residues are part of each CDR3. The D gene is left open where the match is weak. Clone size is stated in some rows and not others, as once, few, many or a class when expanded.

J gene	clone size	D gene	V gene	CDR3 DNA	CDR3 protein
TRBJ2-7	-	TRBD1	TRBV13	TGTGCCAGCAGTGGACGACAGGGGACCTACGAGCAGTACTTC	CASSGRQGTYEQYF
TRBJ2-3	-	-	TRBV27	TGTGCCAGCAGACCCGAAGCAGGAACTAGCACAGATACGCAGTATTTT	CASRPEAGTSTDTQYF
TRBJ2-2	-	TRBD2	TRBV25-1	TGTGCCAGCAGTGGGTATAGCGGGCCAGATAGTTATACCGGGGAGCTGTTTTTT	CASSGYSGPDSYTGELFF
TRBJ2-1	-	TRBD1	TRBV6-1	TGTGCCAGCAGTGGACAGGGGCTCAGGTCCTACAATGAGCAGTTCTTC	CASSGQGLRSYNEQFF
TRBJ2-2	-	-	TRBV9	TGTGCCAGCAGCGTAGTTTCCCCCGGGGAGCTGTTTTTT	CASSVVSPGELFF
TRBJ2-3	-	-	TRBV27	TGTGCCAGCAGTTTCCCAGGGAGCACAGATACGCAGTATTTT	CASSFPGSTDTQYF
TRBJ2-1	-	TRBD1	TRBV27	TGTGCCAGCATGGACAGGGTCTACAATGAGCAGTTCTTC	CASMDRVYNEQFF
TRBJ1-2	-	-	TRBV25-1	TGTGCCACCCTGACAGCCTACTATGGCTACACCTTC	CATLTAYYGYTF
TRBJ2-5	-	-	TRBV28	TGTGCCAGCCTATCATGGCAGAGCGGAGAGACCCAGTACTTC	CASLSWQSGETQYF
TRBJ1-3	-	-	TRBV11-2	TGTGCCAGCAGCTTAGTCGGGGCCTACTCTGGAAACACCATATATTTT	CASSLVGAYSGNTIYF
TRBJ2-3	-	TRBD1	TRBV30	TGTGCCTGGAGCAGGGGGCAAGACACAGATACGCAGTATTTT	CAWSRGQDTDTQYF
TRBJ2-7	-	-	TRBV27	TGTGCCAGCAGTTTCGGTCGGGAGTACGAGCAGTACTTC	CASSFGREYEQYF
TRBJ2-7	-	-	TRBV5-6	TGTGCCAGCAGCTTAAGCCGGGAGCAGTACTTC	CASSLSREQYF
TRBJ2-7	-	TRBD2	TRBV9	TGTGCCAGCAGCGACACTAGCGGGAGTCCCTACGAGCAGTACTTC	CASSDTSGSPYEQYF
TRBJ2-3	-	-	TRBV5-4	TGTGCCAGCAGCGAACCCCCCCACATTGATACGCAGTATTTT	CASSEPPHIDTQYF
TRBJ2-7	-	-	TRBV19	TGTGCCAGTAGTATTGGGCTAGGGCGGAACTACGAGCAGTACTTC	CASSIGLGRNYEQYF
TRBJ2-6	once	-	TRBV2	TGTGCCAGCAGAGGGGCAGGCACGTCTGGGGCCAACGTCCTGACTTTC	CASRGAGTSGANVLTF
TRBJ1-5	-	TRBD1	TRBV30	TGTGCCTGGAGTTTTGGACAGGGCAATCAGCCCCAGCATTTT	CAWSFGQGNQPQHF
TRBJ2-1	-	-	TRBV11-2	TGTGCCAGCAGCTTAGAAGCGGGCTTCTACAATGAGCAGTTCTTC	CASSLEAGFYNEQFF
TRBJ2-7	-	-	TRBV27	TGTGCCAGCAGTCGTGGACCGTCCTACGAGCAGTACTTC	CASSRGPSYEQYF
TRBJ1-1	-	-	TRBV30	TGTGCCTGGAGTCCAGGGCTGAACACTGAAGCTTTCTTT	CAWSPGLNTEAFF
TRBJ2-7	-	-	TRBV6-4	TGTGCCAGCAGTGGATTAAGATGGGCAGGGAATACCTACGAGCAGTACTTC	CASSGLRWAGNTYEQYF
TRBJ2-1	-	-	TRBV28	TGTGCCAGCAGTTTAGGACGGATAACCTACAATGAGCAGTTCTTC	CASSLGRITYNEQFF
TRBJ2-7	-	-	TRBV20-1	TGCAGTGCCCAAGAGGGTTACGAGCAGTACTTC	CSAQEGYEQYF
TRBJ2-5	-	-	TRBV27	TGTGCCAGCAGTTTCTTCGGTGAAGAGACCCAGTACTTC	CASSFFGEETQYF
TRBJ2-5	-	-	TRBV5-1	TGCGCCAGCAGCCTCCGGGGCCCGGGGGAGACCCAGTACTTC	CASSLRGPGETQYF
TRBJ2-7	-	TRBD2	TRBV27	TGTGCCAGCAAGTGGCTAGCGGGAGGGTGCGAGCAGTACTTC	CASKWLAGGCEQYF
TRBJ2-5	-	TRBD1	TRBV28	TGTGCCAGCAGTTCTGTAACAGGGGGCTGGGGGGAGACCCAGTACTTC	CASSSVTGGWGETQYF
TRBJ2-1	-	-	TRBV19	TGTGCCAGTAGCCCGGGACTGCCCTCAGGTGAGCAGTTCTTC	CASSPGLPSGEQFF
TRBJ2-3	few	-	TRBV28	TGTGCCAGCAGTTTAACAGATACGCAGTATTTT	CASSLTDTQYF
TRBJ1-4	-	-	TRBV5-1	TGCGCCAGCAGCTCCGGGGATGAAAAACTGTTTTTT	CASSSGDEKLFF
TRBJ2-2	-	-	TRBV5-4	TGTGCCAGCAGCTTTAATACCGGGGAGCTGTTTTTT	CASSFNTGELFF
TRBJ2-2	-	-	TRBV28	TGTGCCAGCAGTGCCCCACGGGGTTCGGACACCGGGGAGCTGTTTTTT	CASSAPRGSDTGELFF
TRBJ1-3	-	TRBD1	TRBV28	TGTGCCAGCAGTTTGGACAGGGCGTTCGGAAACACCATATATTTT	CASSLDRAFGNTIYF
TRBJ2-6	-	-	TRBV15	TGTGCCACCAGTCCAGTCGGGGCCAACGTCCTGACTTTC	CATSPVGANVLTF
TRBJ2-7	-	-	TRBV19	TGTGCCAGTAGTGCTGGGTCCCGCTCCTACGAGCAGTACTTC	CASSAGSRSYEQYF
TRBJ2-3	-	-	TRBV2	TGTGCCAGCAGTGACCTAGCGCGCACAGATACGCAGTATTTT	CASSDLARTDTQYF
TRBJ2-3	-	-	TRBV27	TGTGCCAGCAGTTTTGGGCGAACGCAGTATTTT	CASSFGRTQYF
TRBJ2-3	-	TRBD2	TRBV27	TGTGCCAGCAGTTTGGGAGGGCCGCAGTATTTT	CASSLGGPQYF
TRBJ1-4	-	-	TRBV28	TGTGCCAGCAGCTTGGCGAATAATGAAAAACTGTTTTTT	CASSLANNEKLFF